The sequence of this TCR beta chain was determined in a study of blood T cell repertoires in COVID-19. Across the whole study: Samples of COVID-19 (acute and convalescent) were obtained from the United States, Italy and Spain. T cells, B-cell-depleted T cells, or PBMCs provided the cDNA or gDNA that served as material.

Per the study methods: Amplification of reference gene primers was used by the study to estimate nucleated cell counts. The method was immunoSEQ multiplex PCR; TCRdb's version includes in-frame clones alone and lacks a portion of them. V and J calls and clone size are copied from that table; D and trimming were computed from the DNA. This sample has around 220,000 clones, with roughly 76% found just once. The CDR3 has 14 residues. Germline V gene data show CDR1 as ENHRY and CDR2 as SYGVKD. Deletions cut 7 bases from V and 4 bases from J, with 16 bases between. V is TRBV10-3 and J is TRBJ1-2; D unclear. The clonotype comes from a human donor in a cohort sampled during active COVID-19. Source material: peripheral blood. CDR3 DNA sequence: TGTGCCATCAAGGAGGGATCTAATTTCTATGGCTACACCTTC. Protein sequence: CAIKEGSNFYGYTF.